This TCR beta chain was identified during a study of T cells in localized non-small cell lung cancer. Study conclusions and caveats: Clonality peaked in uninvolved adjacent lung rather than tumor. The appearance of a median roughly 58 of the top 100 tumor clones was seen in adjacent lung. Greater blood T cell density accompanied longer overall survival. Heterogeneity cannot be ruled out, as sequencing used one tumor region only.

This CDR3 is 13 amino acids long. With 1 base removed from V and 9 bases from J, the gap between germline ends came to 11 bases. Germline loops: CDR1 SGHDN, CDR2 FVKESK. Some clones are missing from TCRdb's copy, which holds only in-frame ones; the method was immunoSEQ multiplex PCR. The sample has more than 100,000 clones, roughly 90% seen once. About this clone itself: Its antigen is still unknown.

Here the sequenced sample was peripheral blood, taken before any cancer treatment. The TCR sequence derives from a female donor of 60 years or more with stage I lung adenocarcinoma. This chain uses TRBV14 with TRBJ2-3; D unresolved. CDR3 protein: CASSQVPQWTQYF. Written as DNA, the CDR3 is TGTGCCAGCAGCCAAGTCCCGCAATGGACGCAGTATTTT.